Listed below are T cell receptor beta chains from one sample, sequenced in a study of T cells in Graves' hyperthyroidism and ophthalmopathy. MiXCR, applied by TCRdb to the multiplex PCR reads, yields one record per CDR3 protein. The data hold fewer than 450,000 distinct CDR3 sequences, with roughly 15% observed a single time. The sequenced sample consisted of blood. Every receptor here comes from a woman in her sixties or seventies with Graves' ophthalmopathy. The CDR3 runs from the conserved cysteine through the conserved F or W. Each record gives: V gene, clone size, J gene, D gene, CDR3 DNA, CDR3 protein. A D gene is named only where the DNA matches it firmly. Clone size is given for some rows only: seen once, a few or many times, or a class if the clone is expanded.

V gene: TRBV30; clone size: many; J gene: TRBJ2-5; D gene: TRBD2; CDR3 DNA: TGTGCCTGGAGTTCTAGCGGGGCACAAGAGACCCAGTACTTC; CDR3 protein: CAWSSSGAQETQYF
V gene: TRBV5-1; clone size: many; J gene: TRBJ1-1; D gene: TRBD1; CDR3 DNA: TGCGCCAGCAGCTTGCGACAGGGGGTTGAAGCTTTCTTT; CDR3 protein: CASSLRQGVEAFF
V gene: TRBV29-1; clone size: many; J gene: TRBJ2-7; D gene: -; CDR3 DNA: TGCAGCGTCGAAGGAAGAGAGTGGGGAGCCTACGAGCAGTACTTC; CDR3 protein: CSVEGREWGAYEQYF
V gene: TRBV6-1; clone size: -; J gene: TRBJ2-7; D gene: -; CDR3 DNA: TGTGCCAGCCTCCCAACCGCGGGGAACGAGCAGTACTTC; CDR3 protein: CASLPTAGNEQYF
V gene: TRBV6-1; clone size: many; J gene: TRBJ2-7; D gene: -; CDR3 DNA: TGTGCCAGCAGTGAAGCTAGACGCGAGACCTACGAGCAGTACTTC; CDR3 protein: CASSEARRETYEQYF
V gene: TRBV10-2; clone size: few; J gene: TRBJ2-2; D gene: TRBD2; CDR3 DNA: TGCGCCAGCAGGGGGACTAGCGGGAGCCGAGTGAGCACCGGGGAGCTGTTTTTT; CDR3 protein: CASRGTSGSRVSTGELFF
V gene: TRBV11-2; clone size: many; J gene: TRBJ2-1; D gene: -; CDR3 DNA: TGTGCCAGCAGCATCGGTCAGGGACCCGATGAGCAGTTCTTC; CDR3 protein: CASSIGQGPDEQFF
V gene: TRBV20-1; clone size: -; J gene: TRBJ1-1; D gene: -; CDR3 DNA: TGCAGGGTCTTACAGGGGAACACTGAAGCTTTCTTT; CDR3 protein: CRVLQGNTEAFF
V gene: TRBV6-1; clone size: -; J gene: TRBJ1-4; D gene: -; CDR3 DNA: TGTGCCAGCAGTTCCGGCGGGGGGGTGGAAAAACTGTTTTTT; CDR3 protein: CASSSGGGVEKLFF
V gene: TRBV12-3/TRBV12-4; clone size: many; J gene: TRBJ2-1; D gene: TRBD2; CDR3 DNA: TGTGCCAGCAGTGCAGCGGGATACAATGAGCAGTTCTTC; CDR3 protein: CASSAAGYNEQFF
V gene: TRBV7-8; clone size: many; J gene: TRBJ2-1; D gene: TRBD2; CDR3 DNA: TGTGCCAGCAGCTTAGAGCGGGATCTTTCCTACAATGAGCAGTTCTTC; CDR3 protein: CASSLERDLSYNEQFF
V gene: TRBV7-3; clone size: -; J gene: TRBJ2-1; D gene: -; CDR3 DNA: TGTGCCAGCAGCCCTGACAGGGCCCTAGGGGGAGGGCAGTTCTTC; CDR3 protein: CASSPDRALGGGQFF
V gene: TRBV7-6; clone size: many; J gene: TRBJ2-7; D gene: -; CDR3 DNA: TGTGCCAGCAGCCAGAACAAGCGCCCGGGGGACGAGCAGTACTTC; CDR3 protein: CASSQNKRPGDEQYF
V gene: TRBV27; clone size: many; J gene: TRBJ2-1; D gene: TRBD2; CDR3 DNA: TGTGCCAGTTGGACTAGCGTTTACAATGAGCAGTTCTTC; CDR3 protein: CASWTSVYNEQFF
V gene: TRBV28; clone size: many; J gene: TRBJ2-7; D gene: -; CDR3 DNA: TGTGCCAGCAGTTTGACGGTCTTAAACGAGCAGTACTTC; CDR3 protein: CASSLTVLNEQYF
V gene: TRBV29-1; clone size: few; J gene: TRBJ1-2; D gene: -; CDR3 DNA: TGCAGCGTTGATTGGTCGGGGGCCGACTATGGCTACACCTTC; CDR3 protein: CSVDWSGADYGYTF
V gene: TRBV5-1; clone size: -; J gene: TRBJ2-1; D gene: TRBD1; CDR3 DNA: TGCGCCAGCACCCTGACAGGGCCCCCGCCGGATCCCGCCCCCTATGGGCAGTTCTTC; CDR3 protein: CASTLTGPPPDPAPYGQFF
V gene: TRBV28; clone size: few; J gene: TRBJ2-7; D gene: TRBD1; CDR3 DNA: TGTGCCAGCAGTGCCCCAGGGGGAAGCTCCTACGAGCAGTACTTC; CDR3 protein: CASSAPGGSSYEQYF
V gene: TRBV2; clone size: many; J gene: TRBJ2-2; D gene: TRBD1; CDR3 DNA: TGTGCCAGCAGTGCCAATCAACCGGGACAGGGTAGCGCCGGGGAGCTGTTTTTT; CDR3 protein: CASSANQPGQGSAGELFF
V gene: TRBV5-1; clone size: -; J gene: TRBJ2-3; D gene: -; CDR3 DNA: TGCGCCAGCAGCTTGACCCCTTTCACAGATACGCAGTATTTT; CDR3 protein: CASSLTPFTDTQYF
V gene: TRBV28; clone size: many; J gene: TRBJ1-2; D gene: -; CDR3 DNA: TGTGCCAGCAGCAAGAGACTGGGATCTAACTATGGCTACACCTTC; CDR3 protein: CASSKRLGSNYGYTF
V gene: TRBV3-1; clone size: few; J gene: TRBJ2-7; D gene: TRBD2; CDR3 DNA: TGTGCCAGCAGCCAGTCGGGAGGGACCTACGAGCAGTACTTC; CDR3 protein: CASSQSGGTYEQYF
V gene: TRBV18; clone size: few; J gene: TRBJ1-5; D gene: -; CDR3 DNA: TGTGCCAGCTCACCATTTCAGGGGAAACAGCCCCAGCATTTT; CDR3 protein: CASSPFQGKQPQHF
V gene: TRBV12-3/TRBV12-4; clone size: many; J gene: TRBJ1-1; D gene: TRBD1; CDR3 DNA: TGTGCCAGCAGCCCAGGGGGGGCGAACACTGAAGCTTTCTTT; CDR3 protein: CASSPGGANTEAFF
V gene: TRBV6-2/TRBV6-3; clone size: many; J gene: TRBJ2-7; D gene: -; CDR3 DNA: TGTGCCAGCAGTTATACGGGGGAAGGTGAGCAGTACTTC; CDR3 protein: CASSYTGEGEQYF
V gene: TRBV20-1; clone size: many; J gene: TRBJ2-5; D gene: -; CDR3 DNA: TGCAGTGCTAGACTAGCGCAAGAGACCCAGTACTTC; CDR3 protein: CSARLAQETQYF
V gene: TRBV11-2; clone size: many; J gene: TRBJ2-1; D gene: -; CDR3 DNA: TGTGCCAGCAGCTTAAGCGGCGCGGGAATATACAATGAGCAGTTCTTC; CDR3 protein: CASSLSGAGIYNEQFF
V gene: TRBV20-1; clone size: many; J gene: TRBJ2-1; D gene: TRBD1; CDR3 DNA: TGCAGTGCTCCGGACAGGGCAACAAGTTTGTCCTACAATGAGCAGTTCTTC; CDR3 protein: CSAPDRATSLSYNEQFF